These T cell receptor beta chains were read from a single sample in a study of blood T cell repertoires in COVID-19. The table came from immunoSEQ multiplex PCR; TCRdb's copy has only in-frame clones and leaves some out. The table has about 270,000 clones, more than 70% seen once. Material: peripheral blood. Receptors originate from a woman aged 18-35 years with acute or convalescent COVID-19. Both conserved end residues are part of each CDR3. Each record gives: J gene, clone size, V gene, D gene, CDR3 DNA, CDR3 protein. A D gene is named only where the DNA matches it firmly. Clone size is shown for a subset of rows, as once, few, many or a class of expanded clone.

>TRBJ2-7|-|TRBV7-9|-
TGTGCCAGCAGCTTAGGCGCGCTAGTGGGCTACGAGCAGTACTTC
CASSLGALVGYEQYF
>TRBJ1-3|-|TRBV4-1|TRBD1
TGCGCCAGCAGCCAGGACCGTACCTCAACAGGGGAAGGGGCTGGAAACACCATATATTTT
CASSQDRTSTGEGAGNTIYF
>TRBJ1-2|few|TRBV6-5|TRBD1
TGTGCCAGCAGTTACTCCGGGCAGGGGGCTGGCTACACCTTC
CASSYSGQGAGYTF
>TRBJ2-1|-|TRBV10-3|TRBD2
TGTGCCATCAGATCCCTAGCGGGAGTGAATGAGCAGTTCTTC
CAIRSLAGVNEQFF
>TRBJ2-1|-|TRBV4-1|-
TGCGCCAGCAGCCAAGATCGACGGGAAGAGCAGTTCTTC
CASSQDRREEQFF
>TRBJ2-7|-|TRBV19|TRBD1
TGTGCCAGTAGTCGGGACAGGGCGGACGAGCAGTACTTC
CASSRDRADEQYF
>TRBJ2-3|-|TRBV2|TRBD2
TGTGCCAGCAGTGACGGGACTAGCCCTGGGACGTATTTT
CASSDGTSPGTYF
>TRBJ2-5|few|TRBV30|-
TGTGCCTGGAGTGTAGCAGAGACCCAGTACTTC
CAWSVAETQYF
>TRBJ1-5|-|TRBV30|-
TGTGCCTGGAGCAGGGGTTTGGGTCAGCCCCAGCATTTT
CAWSRGLGQPQHF
>TRBJ2-1|-|TRBV28|TRBD2
TGTGCCAGCAGTTTCCTAGCGGGAGTTAGCTCCTACAATGAGCAGTTCTTC
CASSFLAGVSSYNEQFF
>TRBJ1-4|-|TRBV19|TRBD1
TGTGCCAGTCGACAGGGGGCAGGAACTAATGAAAAACTGTTTTTT
CASRQGAGTNEKLFF
>TRBJ2-1|few|TRBV3-1/TRBV3-2|-
TGTGCCAGCAGCCAAAGTCTAGCCAACAATGAGCAGTTCTTC
CASSQSLANNEQFF
>TRBJ1-5|-|TRBV7-2|TRBD1
TGTGCCAGCAGCTCCGGACAGGCCCGGGGCAATCAGCCCCAGCATTTT
CASSSGQARGNQPQHF
>TRBJ1-5|-|TRBV18|TRBD1
TGTGCCAGCTCACCAAGACAGGGGGACGGACAGCCCCAGCATTTT
CASSPRQGDGQPQHF
>TRBJ1-3|once|TRBV7-9|-
TGTGCCAGCAGCTTGAGCCCGTTAAGAAACACCATATATTTT
CASSLSPLRNTIYF
>TRBJ2-7|-|TRBV7-9|TRBD2
TGTGCCAGCAGCTTACGGGCGGGGGGACACTCCTACGAGCAGTACTTC
CASSLRAGGHSYEQYF
>TRBJ2-1|-|TRBV4-1|TRBD2
TGCGCCAGCAGCCATGAAGCTAGCGGGAGTTGGGAGCAGTTCTTC
CASSHEASGSWEQFF
>TRBJ1-1|once|TRBV5-1|TRBD1
TGCGCCAGCAGCTTGGTGAAGGGGGCTACTGAAGCTTTCTTT
CASSLVKGATEAFF
>TRBJ1-2|-|TRBV30|TRBD1
TGTGCCTGGAGCCCGACAGGGGTCGGCTACACCTTC
CAWSPTGVGYTF
>TRBJ2-7|-|TRBV10-2|TRBD2
TGCGCCAGCAGTGCGGGGGGACTAGCGGGAGGTCCCAACTCCTACGAGCAGTACTTC
CASSAGGLAGGPNSYEQYF
>TRBJ2-3|-|TRBV5-4|TRBD2
TGTGCCAGCAGCCAGCAAGGACTAGCGGGGGTGCCTGGCACAGATACGCAGTATTTT
CASSQQGLAGVPGTDTQYF
>TRBJ1-2|-|TRBV28|TRBD1
TGTGCCAGCACCGTCACATCGGAGGGGGCGGGTTATGGCTACACCTTC
CASTVTSEGAGYGYTF
>TRBJ2-7|-|TRBV5-6|TRBD2
TGTGCCAGCAGTCCGGCTAGCGGATCAGCCTACGAGCAGTACTTC
CASSPASGSAYEQYF
>TRBJ2-1|-|TRBV7-3|-
TGTGCCAGCAGCTTAGGAGGCGGGCTAGTCTCCTACAATGAGCAGTTCTTC
CASSLGGGLVSYNEQFF
>TRBJ2-2|-|TRBV27|-
TGTGCCAGCAGTTTAAGCGGCTACCTAATGGGCACCGGGGAGCTGTTTTTT
CASSLSGYLMGTGELFF
>TRBJ2-7|-|TRBV5-1|TRBD2
TGCGCCAGCAGCTTGTCTCCGGGAGGGCCCTACGAGCAGTACTTC
CASSLSPGGPYEQYF
>TRBJ2-7|-|TRBV6-5|-
TGTGCCGTGGGGCGGGATTCCTACGAGCAGTACTTC
CAVGRDSYEQYF
>TRBJ1-2|-|TRBV21-1|-
TGTGCCAGCAGCAAAGCGCTTTCAGGGGCCGGCTACACCTTC
CASSKALSGAGYTF
>TRBJ2-1|-|TRBV7-2|TRBD2
TGTGCCAGCAGCTTGGTAGCGGGGTCCTCCTACAATGAGCAGTTCTTC
CASSLVAGSSYNEQFF
>TRBJ1-1|-|TRBV7-9|-
TGTGCCAGCAGCCGGACAGACCTGAACACTGAAGCTTTCTTT
CASSRTDLNTEAFF
>TRBJ2-1|-|TRBV6-5|-
TGTGCCAGCAGTTTGGGCTTGGGTGTTTTCAGGGAGTTCTTC
CASSLGLGVFREFF
>TRBJ2-7|-|TRBV11-3|-
TGTGCCAGCAGCTTACGTTCCGGCGAGCAGTACTTC
CASSLRSGEQYF
>TRBJ2-5|-|TRBV10-3|TRBD1
TGTGCCACCAGTAGGACAGGGGGAGAGACCCAGTACTTC
CATSRTGGETQYF
>TRBJ1-2|-|TRBV6-5|TRBD1
TGTGCCAGCAGTTACGGCCAGGGGGTGCATGGCTACACCTTC
CASSYGQGVHGYTF
>TRBJ2-3|-|TRBV5-1|-
TGCGCCAGCAGCTTGGTAGGTGGCAGGGCTGGCACAGATACGCAGTATTTT
CASSLVGGRAGTDTQYF
>TRBJ1-2|-|TRBV2|TRBD1
TGTGCCAGCAGTACCCAGGACAGGGGTGAGAATGGCTACACCTTC
CASSTQDRGENGYTF
>TRBJ2-3|once|TRBV5-6|TRBD2
TGTGCCAGCACCCTACTAGCGGGAGACACAGATACGCAGTATTTT
CASTLLAGDTDTQYF
>TRBJ2-5|-|TRBV7-2|-
TGTGCCAGCAGCTTAGTGTCGTTGTCGGTTCCAGACACTTACTTC
CASSLVSLSVPDTYF
>TRBJ2-7|-|TRBV19|-
TGTGCCAGTAGTGGAGAGACAGAGGCCCCCCAATACGAGCAGTACTTC
CASSGETEAPQYEQYF
>TRBJ2-6|-|TRBV27|-
TGTGCCAGCACCCAGGCTGCTGGGGCCAACGTCCTGACTTTC
CASTQAAGANVLTF